The source of this T cell receptor (beta chain) is a study of technical replicates of blood from a handful of donors. This clone was recorded only once. TCRdb's copy holds only in-frame clones and misses some; the assay was immunoSEQ multiplex PCR. This sample has about 88,000 clones, with about 93% found just once. Material for sequencing was T cells isolated from PBMCs. The sequence was collected from a human donor in good health.

The CDR3 sequence: CASSAPGQGLGNTIYF. CDR3 DNA: TGCGCCAGCAGCGCCCCGGGACAGGGGTTAGGAAACACCATATATTTT. V usage is TRBV4-1 and J usage is TRBJ1-3; 10 positions match TRBD1. The junction had 8 bases not matched to a gene; V was cut back by 5 bases and J by 4 bases. This CDR3 contains 16 residues. The germline gives CDR1 MGHRA, CDR2 YSYEKL.